A selection of T cell receptor beta chains follows, all from one sample in a study of blood T cell repertoires in COVID-19. Clones were read by immunoSEQ multiplex PCR, and TCRdb kept only the in-frame ones, dropping some. The data show 200,000 to 250,000 clones, with around 84% seen just once and around 0.98% held by the top ten. The source material was peripheral blood. The receptors were sampled from a man aged 40-49 years with acute or convalescent COVID-19. Both conserved end residues are part of each CDR3. Each record gives: D gene, V gene, J gene, CDR3 length, CDR3 protein, CDR3 DNA. The D gene is left open where the match is weak.

-,TRBV13,TRBJ1-4,16,CASSLYPTGINEKLFF,TGTGCCAGCAGCCTATACCCGACAGGAATCAATGAAAAACTGTTTTTT
-,TRBV3-1/TRBV3-2,TRBJ2-1,13,CASSSQGRNEQFF,TGTGCCAGCAGTAGTCAAGGGAGAAATGAGCAGTTCTTC
TRBD1,TRBV27,TRBJ2-5,16,CASSSGQGPPQETQYF,TGTGCCAGCAGTTCAGGACAGGGGCCGCCTCAAGAGACCCAGTACTTC
TRBD1,TRBV9,TRBJ1-5,14,CASSVADRASAQHF,TGTGCCAGCAGCGTAGCGGACAGGGCATCAGCCCAGCATTTT
TRBD1,TRBV28,TRBJ1-1,16,CASSLPGQAQNTEAFF,TGTGCCAGCAGTTTACCTGGACAGGCCCAAAACACTGAAGCTTTCTTT
-,TRBV28,TRBJ1-1,14,CASSLSGGRVLAFF,TGTGCCAGCAGTTTAAGCGGGGGAAGGGTGTTAGCTTTCTTT
-,TRBV19,TRBJ2-7,13,CASSMRHPYEQYF,TGTGCCAGTAGTATGAGACACCCCTACGAGCAGTACTTC
-,TRBV5-4,TRBJ2-7,13,CASSSSTRSEQYF,TGTGCCAGCAGCTCCTCAACTAGAAGCGAGCAGTACTTC
-,TRBV20-1,TRBJ2-7,13,CSASPDSSYEQYF,TGCAGTGCTAGTCCTGACAGCTCCTACGAGCAGTACTTC
-,TRBV10-3,TRBJ2-7,13,CATLQDIAYEQYF,TGTGCCACCCTGCAGGACATCGCCTACGAGCAGTACTTC
TRBD1,TRBV7-2,TRBJ1-4,22,CASSLAGSKAPGTGRISEKLFF,TGTGCCAGCAGCTTAGCAGGCTCGAAGGCGCCCGGGACAGGGCGAATCAGTGAAAAACTGTTTTTT
TRBD1,TRBV29-1,TRBJ1-1,14,CSVRSGGIRTEAFF,TGCAGCGTTAGGTCAGGGGGCATAAGGACTGAAGCTTTCTTT
-,TRBV2,TRBJ1-2,12,CASSETQGGYTF,TGTGCCAGCAGTGAAACCCAGGGGGGCTACACCTTC
TRBD1,TRBV9,TRBJ2-4,14,CASSVGDRQNIQYF,TGTGCCAGCAGCGTAGGGGACAGACAAAACATTCAGTACTTC
TRBD1,TRBV7-2,TRBJ1-5,14,CASSSGQGRQPQHF,TGTGCCAGCAGCTCCGGACAGGGGAGGCAGCCCCAGCATTTT
-,TRBV19,TRBJ2-1,16,CASSPDRSVTYNEQFF,TGTGCCAGTAGCCCCGACAGGTCGGTGACCTACAATGAGCAGTTCTTC